A selection of T cell receptor beta chains follows, all from one sample in a study of T cell changes during pregnancy in multiple sclerosis. Libraries were prepared by immunoSEQ multiplex PCR; TCRdb keeps only in-frame clonotypes and omits some of them. The data contain almost 50,000 clones, roughly 94% of them singletons. Specimen: CD4+ T cells from peripheral blood mononuclear cells, collected in the third trimester of pregnancy. These receptors all stem from a female donor with multiple sclerosis, enrolled in a pregnancy study. Each CDR3 is given with its conserved first and last residue. Each record gives: CDR3 protein, CDR3 DNA, D gene, clone size, J gene, CDR3 length, V gene. A D gene is named only where the DNA matches it firmly. Not every row has a clone size; where given, it reads once, few, many or a size class.

CASSARTGGGNTEAFF TGTGCCAGCAGCGCTCGGACAGGGGGCGGGAACACTGAAGCTTTCTTT TRBD1 . TRBJ1-1 16 TRBV5-4
CASSRPLGDTEAFF TGTGCCAGTAGTAGGCCCCTCGGAGACACTGAAGCTTTCTTT . . TRBJ1-1 14 TRBV19
CASSRRGQSTDTQYF TGTGCCAGCTCACGGAGAGGACAGAGCACAGATACGCAGTATTTT . . TRBJ2-3 15 TRBV18
CAWSRQQGGELFF TGTGCCTGGAGTAGACAGCAGGGCGGGGAGCTGTTTTTT . . TRBJ2-2 13 TRBV30
CASSYSLPRDYGYTF TGTGCCAGCAGTTACTCCCTTCCTCGGGACTATGGCTACACCTTC . . TRBJ1-2 15 TRBV6-6
CASSTHLLAGNEQYF TGTGCCAGCAGCACACACTTATTAGCGGGGAACGAGCAGTACTTC TRBD2 . TRBJ2-7 15 TRBV7-2
CASSSVVADTQYF TGTGCCAGCAGCTCTGTAGTCGCGGATACGCAGTATTTT . . TRBJ2-3 13 TRBV5-6
CAGNLRGNTEAFF TGTGCCGGGAATCTAAGGGGGAACACTGAAGCTTTCTTT . . TRBJ1-1 13 TRBV30
CASSSLVQIYTDTQYF TGTGCCAGCAGCTCCCTCGTACAGATCTACACAGATACGCAGTATTTT . . TRBJ2-3 16 TRBV5-8
CASSWGGENIQYF TGTGCCAGCAGCTGGGGCGGGGAGAACATTCAGTACTTC . . TRBJ2-4 13 TRBV5-5
CASSSLAGGSYNEQFF TGTGCCAGCAGCTCATTAGCGGGAGGCTCCTACAATGAGCAGTTCTTC TRBD2 . TRBJ2-1 16 TRBV7-3
CASILAEEQYF TGTGCCAGCATATTAGCTGAAGAGCAGTACTTC . . TRBJ2-7 11 TRBV2
CASSTGTNVLTF TGTGCCAGTTCGACAGGGACCAACGTCCTGACTTTC TRBD1 medium-sized TRBJ2-6 12 TRBV19
CASSIVSQGTHQPQHF TGTGCCAGTAGTATAGTCTCCCAGGGAACTCATCAGCCCCAGCATTTT . . TRBJ1-5 16 TRBV19
CASRGGQGGNQPQHF TGTGCCAGTAGAGGGGGACAGGGCGGCAATCAGCCCCAGCATTTT TRBD1 . TRBJ1-5 15 TRBV19
CATSLRQGVRTEAFF TGTGCCACCAGCCTCAGACAGGGTGTGAGGACTGAAGCTTTCTTT TRBD1 . TRBJ1-1 15 TRBV15
CASSPVQGGNEKLFF TGTGCCAGCTCACCCGTGCAGGGTGGTAATGAAAAACTGTTTTTT . . TRBJ1-4 15 TRBV18
CASSLAWEVWYEQYF TGCGCCAGCAGCTTGGCCTGGGAGGTTTGGTACGAGCAGTACTTC . . TRBJ2-7 15 TRBV5-1
CASSPLGAPADTQYF TGTGCCAGCTCACCACTAGGGGCGCCGGCAGATACGCAGTATTTT . . TRBJ2-3 15 TRBV18
CASSVGQGRASTYGYTF TGTGCCAGCAGCGTTGGACAGGGGAGGGCCTCGACCTATGGCTACACCTTC TRBD1 . TRBJ1-2 17 TRBV11-2
CASSQDYGVSYEQYF TGCGCCAGCAGCCAAGACTACGGAGTTTCCTACGAGCAGTACTTC . . TRBJ2-7 15 TRBV4-3
CASSSSRGTEAFF TGTGCTAGCAGCTCCTCCAGGGGCACTGAAGCTTTCTTT . . TRBJ1-1 13 TRBV7-7
CASMGGTRQETQYF TGTGCCAGCATGGGGGGGACTAGACAAGAGACCCAGTACTTC TRBD2 . TRBJ2-5 14 TRBV2
CASSLTGYGYTF TGTGCCAGCAGCCTGACGGGCTATGGCTACACCTTC . . TRBJ1-2 12 TRBV11-3
CASGLGLGEQFF TGTGCTAGTGGTTTGGGACTAGGGGAGCAGTTCTTC . . TRBJ2-1 12 TRBV12-5
CATKTSGRSTGELFF TGTGCCACCAAGACTAGCGGGAGAAGCACCGGGGAGCTGTTTTTT TRBD2 . TRBJ2-2 15 TRBV6-1
CASSLMTGGTEAFF TGTGCCAGCAGCTTAATGACAGGGGGCACTGAAGCTTTCTTT TRBD1 . TRBJ1-1 14 TRBV7-9
CASRDRALEEAFF TGTGCCAGCAGGGACAGGGCCCTTGAGGAAGCTTTCTTT TRBD1 . TRBJ1-1 13 TRBV2
CATSRGQGAYEQYF TGTGCCACCAGCAGAGGACAGGGCGCCTACGAGCAGTACTTC TRBD1 once TRBJ2-7 14 TRBV15
CASKGQGFGELFF TGTGCCTCAAAGGGACAGGGATTCGGGGAGCTGTTTTTT TRBD1 . TRBJ2-2 13 TRBV19
CATGTSDTDTQYF TGTGCTACCGGGACTAGCGACACAGATACGCAGTATTTT TRBD2 . TRBJ2-3 13 TRBV28
CASFNFGQRNTGELFF TGTGCCAGCTTCAACTTCGGACAGCGAAACACCGGGGAGCTGTTTTTT . . TRBJ2-2 16 TRBV28
CASTVGTGLHEQYF TGTGCCAGCACTGTTGGGACAGGGTTGCACGAGCAGTACTTC TRBD1 . TRBJ2-7 14 TRBV28
CASSEQAGKYTF TGTGCCAGCAGTGAACAGGCCGGGAAGTACACCTTC . . TRBJ1-2 12 TRBV2
CASSQDSGGGTEAFF TGCGCCAGCAGCCAAGACTCGGGAGGAGGCACTGAAGCTTTCTTT . once TRBJ1-1 15 TRBV4-3
CASRGTGSYEQYF TGTGCCAGCAGAGGGACAGGATCTTACGAGCAGTACTTC TRBD1 . TRBJ2-7 13 TRBV14
CASSQYRDSYEQYF TGCGCCAGCAGCCAATACAGGGACTCCTACGAGCAGTACTTC . . TRBJ2-7 14 TRBV4-3
CASRSGTSVPYEQYF TGTGCCAGCAGGTCCGGGACTAGCGTCCCCTACGAGCAGTACTTC TRBD2 . TRBJ2-7 15 TRBV6-5
CASSVDLNSYEQYF TGCGCCAGCAGCGTGGACTTAAACTCCTACGAGCAGTACTTC . . TRBJ2-7 14 TRBV5-1
CASSSGTVYNEQFF TGTGCCAGTAGTAGCGGGACGGTCTACAATGAGCAGTTCTTC . . TRBJ2-1 14 TRBV19
CASSTGLAGGTDTQYF TGTGCCAGCAGCACCGGACTAGCGGGAGGCACAGATACGCAGTATTTT TRBD2 once TRBJ2-3 16 TRBV9
CASINRGTMTGETQYF TGTGCCAGCATCAACAGGGGCACTATGACGGGGGAGACCCAGTACTTC TRBD1 . TRBJ2-5 16 TRBV28
CASSLDGLGTGANEQFF TGTGCCAGCAGCTTAGACGGGCTGGGGACAGGGGCCAATGAGCAGTTCTTC TRBD1 . TRBJ2-1 17 TRBV13
CASSAGTGGPGANVLTF TGTGCCAGCAGTGCCGGGACAGGGGGTCCTGGGGCCAACGTCCTGACTTTC TRBD1 . TRBJ2-6 17 TRBV6-1